This TCR beta chain was identified during a study of blood T cell repertoires in COVID-19. Looking at the study overall: Sites across the United States, Italy and Spain contributed samples from acute and convalescent COVID-19. The analysed material was cDNA or gDNA that came from T cells, B-cell-depleted T cells, or PBMCs.

The V end was cut by 3 bases, the J end by 7 bases, with 16 bases between. From germline, CDR1 is SGHVS and CDR2 FQNEAQ. The CDR3 sequence is 15 residues long. Original data processing: Nucleated cell counts were estimated from reference gene primer amplification. Here immunoSEQ multiplex PCR was the method, and the copy in TCRdb shows in-frame clones only, minus some. V and J calls plus clone size are reproduced from that table; the DNA served to infer D and trimming. In the table there are around 300,000 clones, roughly 85% of which are singletons. This TCR came from an older woman with acute or convalescent COVID-19. V and J are TRBV7-8 and TRBJ2-4; the D gene is possibly TRBD2 (6 bases). Sample: peripheral blood. CDR3 sequence: CASSFGRGGGNIQYF. DNA for the CDR3: TGTGCCAGCAGCTTCGGTCGCGGAGGAGGGAACATTCAGTACTTC.